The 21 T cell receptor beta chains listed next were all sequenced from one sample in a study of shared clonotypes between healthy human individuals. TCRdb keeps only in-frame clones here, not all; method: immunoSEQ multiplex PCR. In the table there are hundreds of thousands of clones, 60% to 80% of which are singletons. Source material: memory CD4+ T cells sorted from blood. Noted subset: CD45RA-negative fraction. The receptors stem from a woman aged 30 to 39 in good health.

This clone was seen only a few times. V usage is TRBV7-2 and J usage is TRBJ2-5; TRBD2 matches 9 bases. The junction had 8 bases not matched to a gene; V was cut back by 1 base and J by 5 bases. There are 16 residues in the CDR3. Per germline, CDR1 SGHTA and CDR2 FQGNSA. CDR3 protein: CASSLGVAGAWETQYF. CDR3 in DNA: TGTGCCAGCAGCTTAGGAGTAGCGGGAGCTTGGGAGACCCAGTACTTC.

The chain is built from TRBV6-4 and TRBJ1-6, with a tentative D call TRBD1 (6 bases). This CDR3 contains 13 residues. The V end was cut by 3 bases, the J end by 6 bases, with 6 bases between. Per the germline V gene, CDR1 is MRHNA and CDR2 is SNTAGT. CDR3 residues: CASSEGANSPLHF. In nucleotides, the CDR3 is TGTGCCAGCAGTGAGGGGGCTAATTCACCCCTCCACTTT.

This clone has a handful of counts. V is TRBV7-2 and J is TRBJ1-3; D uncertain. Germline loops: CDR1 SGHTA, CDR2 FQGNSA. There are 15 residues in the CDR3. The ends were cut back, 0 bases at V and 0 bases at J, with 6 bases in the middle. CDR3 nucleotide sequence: TGTGCCAGCAGCTTAGCAGCAATCTCTGGAAACACCATATATTTT. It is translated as CASSLAAISGNTIYF.

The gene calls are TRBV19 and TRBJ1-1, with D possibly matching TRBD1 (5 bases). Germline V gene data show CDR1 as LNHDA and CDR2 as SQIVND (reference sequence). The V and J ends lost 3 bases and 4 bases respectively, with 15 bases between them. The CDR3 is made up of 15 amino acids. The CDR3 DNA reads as TGTGCCAGTAGTATCGAGGGGATGATCCGCACTGAAGCTTTCTTT. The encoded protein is CASSIEGMIRTEAFF.

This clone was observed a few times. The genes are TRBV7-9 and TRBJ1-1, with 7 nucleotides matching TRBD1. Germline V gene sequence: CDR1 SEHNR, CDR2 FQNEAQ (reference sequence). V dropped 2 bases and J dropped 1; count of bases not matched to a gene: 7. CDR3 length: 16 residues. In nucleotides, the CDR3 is TGTGCCAGCAGCTTACGCCCCACAGGGGCGAACACTGAAGCTTTCTTT. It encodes CASSLRPTGANTEAFF.

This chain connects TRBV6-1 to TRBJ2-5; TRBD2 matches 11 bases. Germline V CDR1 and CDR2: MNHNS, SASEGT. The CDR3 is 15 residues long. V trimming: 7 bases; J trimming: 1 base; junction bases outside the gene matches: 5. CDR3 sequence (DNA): TGTGCCAGCATCCCAGGACTAGCGGGCCAAGAGACCCAGTACTTC. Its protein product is CASIPGLAGQETQYF.

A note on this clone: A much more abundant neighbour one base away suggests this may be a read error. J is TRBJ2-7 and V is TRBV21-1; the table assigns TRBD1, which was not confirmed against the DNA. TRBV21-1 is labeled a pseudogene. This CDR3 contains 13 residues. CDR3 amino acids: CASSPDRSYEQYF. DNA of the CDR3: TGTGCCAGCAGCCCGGACAGGAGCTACGAGCAGTACTTC.

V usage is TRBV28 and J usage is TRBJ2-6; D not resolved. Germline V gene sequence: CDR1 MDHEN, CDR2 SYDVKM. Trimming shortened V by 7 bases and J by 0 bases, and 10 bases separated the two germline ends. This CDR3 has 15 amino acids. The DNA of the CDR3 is TGTGCCAGCAATCCGACCGGCTCTGGGGCCAACGTCCTGACTTTC. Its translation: CASNPTGSGANVLTF. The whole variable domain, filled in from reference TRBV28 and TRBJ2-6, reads DVKVTQSSRYLVKRTGEKVFLECVQDMDHENMFWYRQDPGLGLRLIYFSYDVKMKEKGDIPEGYSVSREKKERFSLILESASTNQTSMYLCASNPTGSGANVLTFGAGSRLTVL.

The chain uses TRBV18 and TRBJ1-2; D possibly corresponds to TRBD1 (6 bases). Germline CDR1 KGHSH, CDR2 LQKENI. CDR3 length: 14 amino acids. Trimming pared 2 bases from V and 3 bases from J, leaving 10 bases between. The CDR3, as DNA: TGTGCCAGCTCACCAAGGGCAGGGGACTATGGCTACACCTTC. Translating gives CASSPRAGDYGYTF.

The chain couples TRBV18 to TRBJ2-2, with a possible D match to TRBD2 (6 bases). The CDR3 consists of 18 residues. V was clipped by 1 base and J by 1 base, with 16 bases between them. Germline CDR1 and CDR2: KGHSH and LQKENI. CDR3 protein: CASSPRSMNSGNTGELFF. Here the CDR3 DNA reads TGTGCCAGCTCACCACGGTCGATGAATAGCGGGAACACCGGGGAGCTGTTTTTT.

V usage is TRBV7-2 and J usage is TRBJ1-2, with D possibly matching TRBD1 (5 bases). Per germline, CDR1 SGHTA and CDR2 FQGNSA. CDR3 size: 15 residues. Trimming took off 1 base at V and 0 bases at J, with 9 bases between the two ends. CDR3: CASSLETASNYGYTF. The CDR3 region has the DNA TGTGCCAGCAGCTTAGAGACAGCTTCTAACTATGGCTACACCTTC.

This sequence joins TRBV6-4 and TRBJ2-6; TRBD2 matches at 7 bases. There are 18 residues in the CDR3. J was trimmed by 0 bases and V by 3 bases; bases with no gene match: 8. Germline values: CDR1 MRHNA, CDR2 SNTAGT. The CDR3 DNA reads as TGTGCCAGCAGTGATCCCAGCGGGGCCAGCTCTGGGGCCAACGTCCTGACTTTC. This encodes CASSDPSGASSGANVLTF.

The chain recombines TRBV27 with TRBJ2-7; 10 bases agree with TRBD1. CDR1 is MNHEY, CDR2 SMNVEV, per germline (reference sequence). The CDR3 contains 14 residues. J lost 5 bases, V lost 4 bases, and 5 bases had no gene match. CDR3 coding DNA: TGTGCCAGCAGTTCCGGGACAGGGGACCACGAGCAGTACTTC. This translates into CASSSGTGDHEQYF.

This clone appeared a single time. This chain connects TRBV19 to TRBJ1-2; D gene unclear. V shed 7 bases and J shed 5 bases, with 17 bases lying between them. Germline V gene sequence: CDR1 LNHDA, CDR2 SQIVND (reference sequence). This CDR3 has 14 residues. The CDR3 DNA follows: TGTGCCAGTAACAAGGGTGGTTTCAAGTATGGCTACACCTTC. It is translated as CASNKGGFKYGYTF.

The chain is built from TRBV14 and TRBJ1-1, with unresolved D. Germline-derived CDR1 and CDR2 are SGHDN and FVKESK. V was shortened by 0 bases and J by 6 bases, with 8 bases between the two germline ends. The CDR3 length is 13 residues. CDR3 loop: CASSQETLPEAFF. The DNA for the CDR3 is TGTGCCAGCAGCCAAGAGACTCTTCCTGAAGCTTTCTTT.

CDR3 nucleotide sequence: TGCGCCAGCAGCTTCCAGGGATCGGGTGGGGCCAACGTCCTGACTTTC. Encoded protein: CASSFQGSGGANVLTF. The chain recombines TRBV5-1 with TRBJ2-6, with a tentative D call TRBD1 (5 bases). The CDR3 has 16 residues. Trimming removed 2 bases from V and 3 bases from J, with 12 bases in between. Germline V gene lookup returns CDR1 SGHRS and CDR2 YFSETQ.

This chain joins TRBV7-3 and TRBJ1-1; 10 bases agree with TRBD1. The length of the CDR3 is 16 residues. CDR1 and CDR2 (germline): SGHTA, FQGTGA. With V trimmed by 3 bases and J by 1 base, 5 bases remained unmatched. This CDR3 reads CASSLTGGAENTEAFF. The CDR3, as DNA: TGTGCCAGCAGCTTGACAGGGGGCGCGGAGAACACTGAAGCTTTCTTT.

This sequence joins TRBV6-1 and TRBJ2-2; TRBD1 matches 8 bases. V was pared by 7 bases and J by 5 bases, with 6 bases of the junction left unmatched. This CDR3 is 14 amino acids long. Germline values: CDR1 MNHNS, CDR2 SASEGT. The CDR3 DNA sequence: TGTGCCAGCACGAGGACAGGGCAGACCGGGGAGCTGTTTTTT. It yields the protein CASTRTGQTGELFF.

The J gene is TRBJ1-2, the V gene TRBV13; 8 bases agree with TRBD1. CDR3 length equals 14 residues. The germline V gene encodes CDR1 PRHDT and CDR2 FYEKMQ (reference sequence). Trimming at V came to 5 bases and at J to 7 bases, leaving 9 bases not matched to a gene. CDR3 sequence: CASSASRGLGGYTF. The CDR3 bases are TGTGCCAGCAGCGCTAGCAGGGGGCTCGGTGGCTACACCTTC.

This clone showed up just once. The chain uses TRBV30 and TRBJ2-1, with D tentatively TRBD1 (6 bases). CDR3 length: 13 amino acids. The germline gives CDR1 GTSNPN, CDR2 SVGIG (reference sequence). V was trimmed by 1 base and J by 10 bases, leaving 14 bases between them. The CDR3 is CAWSAYGQNEQFF. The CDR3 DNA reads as TGTGCCTGGAGTGCCTATGGACAGAACGAGCAGTTCTTC.

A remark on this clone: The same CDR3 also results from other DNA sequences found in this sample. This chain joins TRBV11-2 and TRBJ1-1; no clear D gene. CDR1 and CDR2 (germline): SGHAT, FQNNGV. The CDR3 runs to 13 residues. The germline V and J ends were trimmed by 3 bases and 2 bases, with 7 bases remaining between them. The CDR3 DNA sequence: TGTGCCAGCAGCTTCAGACTCAACACTGAAGCTTTCTTT. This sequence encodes CASSFRLNTEAFF.